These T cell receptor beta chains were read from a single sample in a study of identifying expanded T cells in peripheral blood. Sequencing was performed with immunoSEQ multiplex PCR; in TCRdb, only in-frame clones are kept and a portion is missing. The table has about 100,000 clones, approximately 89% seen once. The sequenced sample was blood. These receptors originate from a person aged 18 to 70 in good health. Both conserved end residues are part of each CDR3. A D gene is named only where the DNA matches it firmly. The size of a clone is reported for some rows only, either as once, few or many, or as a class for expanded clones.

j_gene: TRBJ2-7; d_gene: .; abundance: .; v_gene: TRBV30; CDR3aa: CAWSNLYSYEQYF; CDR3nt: TGTGCCTGGAGCAACCTCTACTCCTACGAGCAGTACTTC
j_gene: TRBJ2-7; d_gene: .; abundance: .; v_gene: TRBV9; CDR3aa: CASSVGGQIFYEQYF; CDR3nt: TGTGCCAGCAGCGTAGGAGGACAGATTTTCTACGAGCAGTACTTC
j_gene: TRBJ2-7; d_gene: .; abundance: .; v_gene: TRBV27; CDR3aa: CASTLSGKQYF; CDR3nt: TGTGCCAGCACCCTCAGTGGGAAGCAGTACTTC
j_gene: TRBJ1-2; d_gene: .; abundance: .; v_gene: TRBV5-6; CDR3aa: CASSLRGLAEGYTF; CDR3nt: TGTGCCAGCAGCTTGCGGGGTTTGGCAGAGGGCTACACCTTC
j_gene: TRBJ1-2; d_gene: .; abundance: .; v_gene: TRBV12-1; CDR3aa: CASSFRAGDGYTF; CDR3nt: TGTGCCAGCAGCTTTCGGGCAGGGGATGGCTACACCTTC
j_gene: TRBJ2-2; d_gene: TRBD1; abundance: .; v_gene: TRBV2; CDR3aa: CASRPTGGGELFF; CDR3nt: TGTGCCAGCAGGCCTACAGGGGGCGGGGAGCTGTTTTTT
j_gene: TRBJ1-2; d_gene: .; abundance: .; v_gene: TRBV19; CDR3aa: CASTGLYSVYGYTF; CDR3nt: TGTGCCAGTACCGGTTTGTACTCCGTCTATGGCTACACCTTC
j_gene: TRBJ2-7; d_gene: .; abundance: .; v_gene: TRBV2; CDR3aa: CASSAEGGRVSSSYEQYF; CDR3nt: TGTGCCAGCAGTGCTGAAGGCGGAAGAGTTTCTAGCTCCTACGAGCAGTACTTC
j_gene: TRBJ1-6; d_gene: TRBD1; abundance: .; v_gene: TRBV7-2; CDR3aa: CASSLGQSKNSPLHF; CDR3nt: TGTGCCAGCAGCTTGGGACAGTCGAAAAATTCACCCCTCCACTTT
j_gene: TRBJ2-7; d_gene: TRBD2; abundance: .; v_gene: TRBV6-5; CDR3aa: CASSQLASVGEQYF; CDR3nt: TGTGCCAGCAGCCAACTAGCGAGCGTGGGAGAGCAGTACTTC
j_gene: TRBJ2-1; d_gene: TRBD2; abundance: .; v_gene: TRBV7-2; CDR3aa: CASSLTGTSGFHEQFF; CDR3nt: TGTGCCAGCAGCTTGACCGGGACTAGCGGGTTCCATGAGCAGTTCTTC
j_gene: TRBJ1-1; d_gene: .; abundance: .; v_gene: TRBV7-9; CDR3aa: CASSLYPGNTEAFF; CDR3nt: TGTGCCAGCAGCTTATATCCAGGAAACACTGAAGCTTTCTTT
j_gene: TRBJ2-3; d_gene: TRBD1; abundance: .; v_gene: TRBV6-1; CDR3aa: CASSDTGGWDTQYF; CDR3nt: TGTGCCAGCAGTGATACAGGGGGTTGGGATACGCAGTATTTT
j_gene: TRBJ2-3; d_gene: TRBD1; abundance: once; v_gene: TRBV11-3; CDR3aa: CASSLGITGARDTQYF; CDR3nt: TGTGCCAGCAGCTTGGGAATTACAGGGGCGCGGGATACGCAGTATTTT
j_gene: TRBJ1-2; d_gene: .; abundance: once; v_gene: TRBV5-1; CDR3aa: CASSLAGTNYGYTF; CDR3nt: TGCGCCAGCAGCTTGGCGGGGACTAACTATGGCTACACCTTC
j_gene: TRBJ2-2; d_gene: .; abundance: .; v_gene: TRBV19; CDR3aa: CASSPQGTNTGELFF; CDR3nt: TGTGCCAGTAGCCCACAGGGTACGAACACCGGGGAGCTGTTTTTT
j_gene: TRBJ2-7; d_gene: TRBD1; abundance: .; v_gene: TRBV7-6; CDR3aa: CASSLASGQGPPYEQYF; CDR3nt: TGTGCCAGCAGCTTAGCGTCGGGACAGGGGCCCCCCTACGAGCAGTACTTC
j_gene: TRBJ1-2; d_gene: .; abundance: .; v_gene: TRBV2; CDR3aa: CASTGRVDYGYTF; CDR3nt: TGTGCCAGCACAGGCAGGGTGGACTATGGCTACACCTTC
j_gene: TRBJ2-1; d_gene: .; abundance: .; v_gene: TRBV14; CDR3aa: CASSQVRLNEQFF; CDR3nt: TGTGCCAGCAGCCAAGTTAGACTCAATGAGCAGTTCTTC
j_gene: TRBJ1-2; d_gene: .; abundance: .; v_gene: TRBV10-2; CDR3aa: CASSQASSNYGYTF; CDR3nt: TGCGCCAGCTCCCAGGCTTCTTCTAACTATGGCTACACCTTC
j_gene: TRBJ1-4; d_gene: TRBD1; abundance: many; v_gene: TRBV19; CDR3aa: CASSIPIRSDRGEEKLFF; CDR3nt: TGTGCCAGTAGTATACCAATCCGATCCGACAGGGGAGAAGAAAAACTGTTTTTT
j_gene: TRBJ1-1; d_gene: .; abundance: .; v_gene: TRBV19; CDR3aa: CASKWSREGTEAFF; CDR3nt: TGTGCCAGTAAATGGTCCAGGGAGGGCACTGAAGCTTTCTTT
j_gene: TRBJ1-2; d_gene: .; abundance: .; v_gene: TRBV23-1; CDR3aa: CASSQKTEIYGYTF; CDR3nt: TGCGCCAGCAGTCAAAAGACAGAGATCTATGGCTACACCTTC
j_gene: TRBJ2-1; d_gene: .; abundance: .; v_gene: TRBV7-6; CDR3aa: CASSLAVRGQNEQFF; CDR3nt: TGTGCCAGCAGCTTAGCCGTCCGGGGGCAGAATGAGCAGTTCTTC
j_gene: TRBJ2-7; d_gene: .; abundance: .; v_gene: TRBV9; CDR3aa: CASSVDGRVGYEQYF; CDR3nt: TGTGCCAGCAGCGTAGACGGGAGAGTGGGTTACGAGCAGTACTTC
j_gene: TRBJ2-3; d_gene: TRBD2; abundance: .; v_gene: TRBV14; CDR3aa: CASSPGTTLQYF; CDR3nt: TGTGCCAGCAGCCCCGGGACTACCCTGCAGTATTTT
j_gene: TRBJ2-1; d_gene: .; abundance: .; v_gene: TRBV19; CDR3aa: CASKGERRVGYNEQFF; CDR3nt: TGTGCCAGTAAGGGGGAACGAAGGGTGGGATACAATGAGCAGTTCTTC
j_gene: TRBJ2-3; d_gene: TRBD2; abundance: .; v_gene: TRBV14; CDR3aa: CASSQWSGGIADTQYF; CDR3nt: TGTGCCAGCAGCCAATGGAGCGGGGGGATCGCAGATACGCAGTATTTT
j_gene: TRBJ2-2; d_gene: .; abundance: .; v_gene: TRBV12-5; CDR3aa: CASAQPGVTGELFF; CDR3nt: TGTGCTAGTGCCCAACCGGGGGTAACCGGGGAGCTGTTTTTT
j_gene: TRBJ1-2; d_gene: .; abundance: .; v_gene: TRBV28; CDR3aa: CASSLGGFGYTF; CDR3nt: TGTGCCAGCAGTTTAGGAGGGTTTGGCTACACCTTC
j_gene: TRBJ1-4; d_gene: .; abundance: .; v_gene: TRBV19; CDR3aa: CASSTRRGSTEKLFF; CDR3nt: TGTGCCAGTAGTACGCGACGGGGGAGTACAGAAAAACTGTTTTTT
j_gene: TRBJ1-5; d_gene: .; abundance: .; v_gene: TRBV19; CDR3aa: CASNPTGGGRNQPQHF; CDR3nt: TGTGCCAGTAACCCGACAGGTGGAGGGCGCAATCAGCCCCAGCATTTT
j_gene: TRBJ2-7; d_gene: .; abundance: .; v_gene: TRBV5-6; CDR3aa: CASSLGSSYEQYF; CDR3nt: TGTGCCAGCAGCCTGGGAAGCTCCTACGAGCAGTACTTC
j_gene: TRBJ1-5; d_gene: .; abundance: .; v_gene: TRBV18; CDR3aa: CASSQLRGNNQPQHF; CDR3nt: TGTGCCAGCTCACAGCTTAGGGGGAATAATCAGCCCCAGCATTTT
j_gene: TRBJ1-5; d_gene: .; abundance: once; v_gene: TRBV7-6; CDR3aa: CASSLAAQPLNQPQHF; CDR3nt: TGTGCCAGCAGCTTAGCGGCCCAGCCCCTAAATCAGCCCCAGCATTTT
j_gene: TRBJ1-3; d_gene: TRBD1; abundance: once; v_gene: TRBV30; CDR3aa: CAWSILGQGYSGNTIYF; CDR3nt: TGTGCCTGGAGTATCCTCGGACAGGGATACTCTGGAAACACCATATATTTT
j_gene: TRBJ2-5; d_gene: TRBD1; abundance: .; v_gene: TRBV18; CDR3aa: CASSRQGQGAAQETQYF; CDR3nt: TGTGCCAGCTCACGACAGGGACAGGGGGCCGCACAGGAGACCCAGTACTTC
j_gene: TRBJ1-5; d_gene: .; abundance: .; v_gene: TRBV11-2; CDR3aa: CASSLLGQPQHF; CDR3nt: TGTGCCAGCAGCTTATTGGGGCAGCCCCAGCATTTT
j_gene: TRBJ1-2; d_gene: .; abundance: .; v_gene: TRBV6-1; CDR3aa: CASSESRGRGGYTF; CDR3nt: TGTGCCAGCAGTGAAAGTCGGGGGCGCGGCGGCTACACCTTC
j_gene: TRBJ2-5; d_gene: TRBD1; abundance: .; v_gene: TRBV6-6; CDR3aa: CASSDGQGVSETQYF; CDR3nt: TGTGCCAGCAGCGATGGACAGGGGGTGTCGGAGACCCAGTACTTC
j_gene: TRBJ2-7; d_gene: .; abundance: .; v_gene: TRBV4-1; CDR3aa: CASSQAPYEQYF; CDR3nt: TGCGCCAGCAGCCAAGCTCCCTACGAGCAGTACTTC
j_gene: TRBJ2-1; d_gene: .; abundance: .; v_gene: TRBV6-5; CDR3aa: CAMPILCGIGNEQFF; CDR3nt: TGTGCCATGCCAATTTTATGCGGGATCGGTAATGAGCAGTTCTTC
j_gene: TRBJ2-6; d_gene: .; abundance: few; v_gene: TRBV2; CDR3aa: CASSPEDTASPSGANVLTF; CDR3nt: TGTGCCAGCAGTCCGGAAGACACTGCCTCCCCCTCTGGGGCCAACGTCCTGACTTTC
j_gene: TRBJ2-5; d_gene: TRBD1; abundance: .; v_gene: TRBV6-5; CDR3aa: CASSYSDRGQTQYF; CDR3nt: TGTGCCAGCAGTTATTCCGACAGGGGTCAGACCCAGTACTTC
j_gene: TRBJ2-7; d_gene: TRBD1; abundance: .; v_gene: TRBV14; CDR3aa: CASSQTGSLRQYF; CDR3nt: TGTGCCAGCAGCCAGACAGGGTCCTTGCGGCAGTACTTC
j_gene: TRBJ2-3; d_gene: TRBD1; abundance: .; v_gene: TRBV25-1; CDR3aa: CASVAGQETTDTQYF; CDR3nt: TGTGCCAGCGTAGCCGGACAGGAGACCACAGATACGCAGTATTTT